The next 18 T cell receptor beta chains were all read from a single sample in a study of tumor-infiltrating lymphocytes in primary liver carcinoma. Germline DNA was extracted too, while blood RNA derived from unsorted whole blood. From about 0.45 ug total RNA, TCR beta cDNA was generated with a primer in the constant region. A slightly modified ARM-PCR protocol with three nested multiplex PCR rounds produced these TCR beta libraries. Amplification in the first two PCR rounds was performed using TRBV1-TRBV30 forward primers and a C-beta reverse primer for roughly 9 cycles each. TCRdb analysed the multiplex PCR reads with MiXCR anew, one entry per CDR3 protein. Of some 190,000 distinct CDR3 sequences detected, less than 65% appear once; the ten largest clones hold around 74%. Material: peripheral blood. Receptors originate from a man between 35 and 55 years old with primary liver carcinoma and hepatitis B virus infection.

This clonotype showed up just a few times. The germline gene is not matched at one end of the junction; a read error may be the cause. The V gene is TRBV4-1, the J gene TRBJ2-7, with D perhaps TRBD1 or TRBD2 (5 bases each). CDR3 length: 16 residues. Germline V gene lookup returns CDR1 MGHRA and CDR2 YSYEKL. The CDR3 is CVSSSRDGPLTYEQYF. The CDR3 DNA is TGCGTCAGCAGCTCAAGGGACGGACCTCTAACCTACGAGCAGTACTTC.

In the case of this clonotype: This may be a read error: a much more frequent sequence differs by one nucleotide. J is TRBJ2-2 and V is TRBV11-2; tentatively, D is TRBD2 (5 bases). CDR3 length equals 15 residues. Trimming left V 3 bases short and J 1 base short, with 9 bases between. Germline V gives CDR1 SGHAT, CDR2 FQNNGV. The CDR3 DNA is TGTGCCAGCAGCTTCCAAGAGGGGAACACCGGGGAGCTGTTTTTT. It translates to CASSFQEGNTGELFF.

This clonotype was detected a few times. This chain uses TRBV4-1 with TRBJ1-5, with TRBD1 identical over 7 bases. The V and J ends lost 5 bases and 2 bases, in that order; junction bases with no gene match: 3. The CDR3 spans 14 residues. CDR1 MGHRA and CDR2 YSYEKL come from the germline V gene. The CDR3 protein is CASSSQGGNQPQHF. The CDR3 coding sequence is TGCGCCAGCAGCTCCCAGGGGGGCAATCAGCCCCAGCATTTT.

To note about this clonotype: This is likely a read error, given that the CDR3 carries no conserved phenylalanine or tryptophan at its end. J is TRBJ1-2 and V is TRBV12-3 or TRBV12-4; 7 nucleotides match TRBD1. Germline trimming cut 5 bases from V and 6 bases from J; bases unmatched to any gene: 6. This CDR3 comprises 13 residues. CDR3 bases: TGTGCCAGCAGTGTCGACAGGGTCCATGGCTACACCCTC. Translation: CASSVDRVHGYTL.

V and J are TRBV6-1 and TRBJ2-7; D gene ambiguous. V dropped 6 bases and J dropped 6 bases, with 15 bases sitting between them. The CDR3 covers 13 residues. Per the germline V gene, CDR1 is MNHNS and CDR2 is SASEGT. The CDR3 is CASRISLNREQYF. The CDR3 DNA reads as TGTGCCAGCAGGATCAGTCTAAATCGCGAGCAGTACTTC.

CDR3 region: CRVNGAGQETQYF. DNA for the CDR3: TGCAGGGTTAATGGGGCAGGGCAAGAGACCCAGTACTTC. The J gene is TRBJ2-5, the V gene TRBV29-1; a possible D gene is TRBD1 (5 bases). This CDR3 is built from 13 residues. The V gene's germline CDR1 is SQVTM and CDR2 ANQGSEA.

As concerns this clonotype: The junction and the germline gene differ at one end; a read error may be behind it. This chain's CDR3 is CGVVTGDGYEQYF. As DNA, the CDR3 is TGCGGCGTCGTGACAGGGGACGGCTACGAGCAGTACTTC. The chain couples TRBV29-1 to TRBJ2-7, with TRBD1 matching over 8 bases. The germline V gene has CDR1 SQVTM and CDR2 ANQGSEA. The CDR3 is made up of 13 amino acids.

With regard to this clonotype: This may arise from a read error, as a much more abundant clone is one base away. The chain combines TRBV11-2 with TRBJ2-7; the D gene is possibly TRBD2 (6 bases). The CDR3 consists of 14 residues. The germline V gene encodes CDR1 SGHAT and CDR2 FQNNGV. Here the CDR3 DNA reads TGTGCCAGCAGCTACGGGAGCGTTCGGGACGATCAGTACTTC. Translation: CASSYGSVRDDQYF.

Of note for this clonotype: It may be a read error: a sequence one base away is much more abundant. The chain carries TRBV4-1 and TRBJ2-4; 7 bases match TRBD2. V was clipped by 4 bases and J by 5 bases; unmatched bases: 11. The CDR3 length is 16 residues. Germline V gene data show CDR1 as MGHRA and CDR2 as YSYEKL. CDR3 sequence reads: CASSLGLAGQENIQYF. The CDR3 nucleotides read TGCGCCAGCAGCCTCGGATTAGCGGGCCAGGAAAACATTCAGTACTTC.

The chain has TRBV29-1 and TRBJ2-3; no clear D. V was trimmed by 5 bases and J by 0 bases, leaving 9 bases between them. Germline V gives CDR1 SQVTM, CDR2 ANQGSEA. This CDR3 contains 13 residues. The CDR3 loop reads CSVYRISTDTQYF. In DNA form, the CDR3 reads TGCAGCGTTTACCGTATTAGCACAGATACGCAGTATTTT.

Regarding this clonotype: A read error may produce the germline difference seen at one junction end. V and J are TRBV11-2 and TRBJ2-1, with TRBD2 matching 14 bases. This CDR3 comprises 14 residues. Germline CDR1 SGHAT, CDR2 FQNNGV. In nucleotides, the CDR3 is TGTGCCACCAGCGGACTAGCGGGAGGTTCTGACCAGTTCTTC. Translated, it gives CATSGLAGGSDQFF.

The V call is TRBV5-1, the J call TRBJ2-1; D gene ambiguous. V lost 1 base and J lost 9, with 17 bases in between. This CDR3 has 15 residues. The V gene's germline CDR1 is SGHRS and CDR2 YFSETQ. The CDR3 reads CASSLQARMSGEQFF. The CDR3 coding sequence is TGCGCCAGCAGCTTGCAAGCAAGGATGAGTGGTGAGCAGTTCTTC.

This clonotype has only a few counts. The junction departs from the called germline gene at one end, perhaps through a read error. The chain joins TRBV5-1 to TRBJ2-3; 11 bases map to TRBD1. CDR3 length equals 12 residues. Per the germline V gene, CDR1 is SGHRS and CDR2 is YFSETQ. CDR3 sequence (DNA): TGCGCCAGCAGCTACGGACAGGGGGCTAGGAATTTT. Encoded protein: CASSYGQGARNF.

About this clonotype: The conserved final phenylalanine or tryptophan is absent from the CDR3, which likely points to a read error. The chain links TRBV12-3 or TRBV12-4 to TRBJ2-4; D is unresolved. CDR3 length: 13 residues. The ends were cut back, 4 bases at V and 8 bases at J, with 12 bases in the middle. The CDR3 coding sequence is TGTGCCAGCAGTTCCCCCCCGCTGGACATTCAGTACCTC. It encodes CASSSPPLDIQYL.

The chain combines TRBV11-2 with TRBJ2-5, with D unresolved. The germline CDR1 and CDR2 sequences are SGHAT and FQNNGV. The CDR3 consists of 13 residues. Trimming pared 5 bases from V and 14 bases from J, leaving 21 bases between. CDR3 nucleotides: TGTGCCAGCAGCCCATCGATCCAAGAGATCCAATACTTC. Its translation: CASSPSIQEIQYF.

Notes on this clonotype: One end of the junction varies from germline; a read error may be responsible. This sequence joins TRBV11-2 and TRBJ2-1, with 10 bases identical to TRBD2. Germline CDR1 and CDR2: SGHAT and FQNNGV. This CDR3 spans 17 amino acids. CDR3 nucleotide sequence: TGTGCCGGCAGTTTAAAGGCTAGCGGGAGCTCCTACAATGAGCAGTTCTTC. It codes for CAGSLKASGSSYNEQFF. The variable domain in full, completed from reference TRBV11-2 and TRBJ2-1, reads EAGVAQSPRYKIIEKRQSVAFWCNPISGHATLYWYQQILGQGPKLLIQFQNNGVVDDSQLPKDRFSAERLKGVDSTLKIQPAKLEDSAVYLCAGSLKASGSSYNEQFFGPGTRLTVL.

Notes on this clonotype: A read error may account for a junction end that differs from germline. The chain combines TRBV4-2 with TRBJ2-1, with 15 bases aligning to TRBD2. The CDR3 totals 19 residues. The germline gives CDR1 LGHNA, CDR2 YNFKEQ. The CDR3 DNA sequence: TGCGCCAGCAGCCCTTTCCGGGGACTAGCGGGAGGAAGATACAATGAGCAGTTCTTC. Protein sequence: CASSPFRGLAGGRYNEQFF.

This clonotype was recorded only once. J is TRBJ1-1 and V is TRBV6-5; D not certain. The CDR3 spans 13 residues. Germline V gives CDR1 MNHEY, CDR2 SVGAGI. V was cut by 1 base and J by 3 bases, with 6 bases left in between. The CDR3 loop reads CASSYWTDTEAFF. The CDR3 DNA follows: TGTGCCAGCAGTTACTGGACGGACACTGAAGCTTTCTTT.